A selection of T cell receptor beta chains follows, all from one sample in a study of blood T cell repertoires in COVID-19. The method was immunoSEQ multiplex PCR; TCRdb's version includes in-frame clones alone and lacks a portion of them. The sample shows 270,000 or so clones, 90% of them seen only once. Sequencing input: PBMCs or T cells enriched from blood (not recorded which). The receptors here all came from a woman aged 30 to 39 with acute COVID-19. Each CDR3 is given with its conserved first and last residue. A D gene is named only where the DNA matches it firmly. For some rows the clone size is stated as once, few or many, or as a class when expanded; others skip it.

>TRBJ1-1|NA|TRBV2|NA
CASSEMFSEAFF
TGTGCCAGCAGTGAAATGTTTAGTGAAGCTTTCTTT
>TRBJ1-2|once|TRBV9|TRBD1
CASSPPGTGYGYTF
TGTGCCAGCAGCCCCCCTGGGACAGGGTATGGCTACACCTTC
>TRBJ1-2|NA|TRBV25-1|NA
CASSEYGGEDGYTF
TGTGCCAGCAGTGAATATGGAGGGGAAGATGGCTACACCTTC
>TRBJ2-3|NA|TRBV4-2|NA
CASSQTTTDTQYF
TGTGCCAGCAGCCAGACTACCACAGATACGCAGTATTTT
>TRBJ2-1|NA|TRBV7-2|NA
CASSLGPSQFNEQFF
TGTGCCAGCAGCTTAGGCCCTTCCCAGTTCAATGAGCAGTTCTTC
>TRBJ1-1|NA|TRBV30|NA
CAWSVLGLNTEAFF
TGTGCCTGGAGTGTCTTGGGGCTGAACACTGAAGCTTTCTTT
>TRBJ2-3|once|TRBV4-1|NA
CASSRTGEITDTQYF
TGCGCCAGCAGCCGCACGGGGGAAATCACAGATACGCAGTATTTT
>TRBJ2-7|NA|TRBV7-2|TRBD2
CASSLGTSGGYEQYF
TGTGCCAGCAGCTTAGGTACTAGCGGGGGCTACGAGCAGTACTTC
>TRBJ2-1|NA|TRBV3-1/TRBV3-2|NA
CASSQNTVSYNEQFF
TGTGCCAGCAGCCAAAATACGGTCTCCTACAATGAGCAGTTCTTC
>TRBJ2-5|NA|TRBV4-2|TRBD2
CASSQDSSGKGETQYF
TGTGCCAGCAGCCAAGATTCTAGCGGGAAGGGGGAGACCCAGTACTTC
>TRBJ2-3|once|TRBV3-1/TRBV3-2|NA
CASSQAMNTDTQYF
TGTGCCAGCAGCCAGGCCATGAACACAGATACGCAGTATTTT
>TRBJ2-7|NA|TRBV6-5|TRBD1
CASRAGQGGEQYF
TGTGCCAGCAGGGCGGGACAGGGAGGCGAGCAGTACTTC
>TRBJ2-7|NA|TRBV27|NA
CASSLGGDRLFYEQYF
TGTGCCAGCAGTTTGGGGGGGGACAGGCTATTCTACGAGCAGTACTTC
>TRBJ2-1|NA|TRBV28|NA
CASSLSRGPGDEQFF
TGTGCCAGCAGCCTCTCCCGTGGACCCGGGGATGAGCAGTTCTTC
>TRBJ2-7|NA|TRBV19|NA
CASSVMDTSYEQYF
TGTGCCAGTAGTGTGATGGACACCTCCTACGAGCAGTACTTC
>TRBJ2-1|NA|TRBV19|NA
CASSKTGYNEQFF
TGTGCCAGTAGTAAGACAGGCTACAATGAGCAGTTCTTC
>TRBJ2-7|NA|TRBV11-2|NA
CASSSASEGLLRSYEQYF
TGTGCCAGCAGCTCCGCCTCCGAGGGTTTACTAAGGAGCTACGAGCAGTACTTC
>TRBJ2-7|NA|TRBV28|NA
CASSFRSPGLTYEQYF
TGTGCCAGCAGTTTTAGGTCGCCGGGACTGACTTACGAGCAGTACTTC
>TRBJ1-5|NA|TRBV3-1/TRBV3-2|NA
CASSHPGDQPQHF
TGTGCCAGCAGCCATCCCGGGGATCAGCCCCAGCATTTT
>TRBJ2-1|once|TRBV10-3|TRBD2
CAISPQTSGSWNEQFF
TGTGCCATCAGTCCCCAGACTAGCGGGAGCTGGAATGAGCAGTTCTTC
>TRBJ2-3|NA|TRBV5-1|TRBD2
CASSFTGTSEADTQYF
TGCGCCAGCAGCTTTACCGGGACTAGCGAGGCAGATACGCAGTATTTT
>TRBJ2-3|NA|TRBV28|NA
CASSFARRTDTQYF
TGTGCCAGCAGTTTTGCCAGGCGCACAGATACGCAGTATTTT
>TRBJ1-1|NA|TRBV27|NA
CASSNRLNTEAFF
TGTGCCAGCAGTAACCGGTTGAACACTGAAGCTTTCTTT
>TRBJ2-7|once|TRBV10-3|TRBD1
CAIRDRGRSVDPEYEQYF
TGTGCCATCAGGGACAGGGGGCGGTCAGTAGATCCAGAATACGAGCAGTACTTC
>TRBJ2-3|NA|TRBV29-1|TRBD2
CSVAGLGTSGRGVSTDTQYF
TGCAGCGTTGCGGGATTAGGGACTAGCGGGAGGGGGGTTAGCACAGATACGCAGTATTTT
>TRBJ2-3|NA|TRBV7-8|NA
CASNPPRSAASTDTQYF
TGTGCCAGCAACCCCCCCCGCAGTGCTGCTTCCACAGATACGCAGTATTTT
>TRBJ2-7|NA|TRBV9|NA
CASSVGGGTYEQYF
TGTGCCAGCAGCGTAGGTGGCGGAACCTACGAGCAGTACTTC
>TRBJ1-5|once|TRBV18|NA
CASSPPAAYGNQPQHF
TGTGCCAGCTCACCACCGGCGGCTTATGGCAATCAGCCCCAGCATTTT
>TRBJ1-5|NA|TRBV7-8|NA
CASSLGIGVNQPQHF
TGTGCCAGCAGCTTAGGGATCGGGGTCAATCAGCCCCAGCATTTT
>TRBJ2-1|NA|TRBV6-5|NA
CASSSRGTYNEQFF
TGTGCCAGCAGTTCCCGCGGGACGTACAATGAGCAGTTCTTC
>TRBJ1-2|NA|TRBV7-3|NA
CASSPAGAHYGYTF
TGTGCCAGCAGCCCCGCGGGGGCCCACTATGGCTACACCTTC
>TRBJ2-3|NA|TRBV7-3|NA
CASSLGGLAADTQYF
TGTGCCAGCAGCTTAGGGGGCCTAGCGGCAGATACGCAGTATTTT
>TRBJ2-7|NA|TRBV28|NA
CASSSSSYEQYF
TGTGCCAGCAGTTCCTCTAGCTACGAGCAGTACTTC
>TRBJ1-5|NA|TRBV19|NA
CASSPDNQPQHF
TGTGCCAGTAGCCCAGACAATCAGCCCCAGCATTTT
>TRBJ1-1|NA|TRBV12-3/TRBV12-4|NA
CASSLRGNEAFF
TGTGCCAGCAGTTTAAGGGGAAATGAAGCTTTCTTT
>TRBJ2-3|NA|TRBV11-2|TRBD2
CASSLNPSGSGDTQYF
TGTGCCAGCAGCTTGAACCCTAGCGGGAGTGGCGATACGCAGTATTTT
>TRBJ1-5|NA|TRBV2|NA
CASMGRGIQPQHF
TGTGCCAGCATGGGTCGGGGGATTCAGCCCCAGCATTTT
>TRBJ2-1|NA|TRBV29-1|NA
CSVEGVGEAHYNEQFF
TGCAGCGTGGAAGGGGTAGGGGAAGCTCATTACAATGAGCAGTTCTTC
>TRBJ2-4|NA|TRBV29-1|NA
CSALALVAKNIQYF
TGCAGCGCACTAGCTCTGGTAGCCAAAAACATTCAGTACTTC
>TRBJ1-2|once|TRBV7-9|TRBD1
CASSLRDRDPSNYGYTF
TGTGCCAGCAGCCTGCGGGACAGGGACCCCTCTAACTATGGCTACACCTTC
>TRBJ2-7|NA|TRBV18|NA
CASSSGLYEQYF
TGTGCCAGCTCCTCAGGACTCTACGAGCAGTACTTC
>TRBJ2-7|NA|TRBV12-5|NA
CASGLIFEQYF
TGTGCTAGTGGTTTGATCTTCGAGCAGTACTTC
>TRBJ2-1|NA|TRBV7-9|NA
CASSLKWESAGEQFF
TGTGCCAGCAGCTTAAAGTGGGAGAGTGCGGGTGAGCAGTTCTTC
>TRBJ2-1|NA|TRBV20-1|NA
CSASPHRVGLNEQFF
TGCAGTGCTAGTCCCCACAGGGTCGGTTTGAATGAGCAGTTCTTC
>TRBJ2-5|NA|TRBV27|NA
CASSPLDGAPETQYF
TGTGCCAGCAGTCCTCTCGATGGGGCCCCAGAGACCCAGTACTTC
>TRBJ2-4|once|TRBV4-2|TRBD2
CASSQAISGAAKNIQYF
TGTGCCAGCAGCCAAGCAATAAGCGGGGCAGCCAAAAACATTCAGTACTTC
>TRBJ2-3|NA|TRBV18|NA
CASSPSGPSTDTQYF
TGTGCCAGCTCCCCCAGCGGGCCGAGCACAGATACGCAGTATTTT
>TRBJ1-4|NA|TRBV18|TRBD1
CASSPGQGNEKLFF
TGTGCCAGCTCACCGGGACAGGGGAATGAAAAACTGTTTTTT
>TRBJ2-3|NA|TRBV27|NA
CASSFIVEGGTDTQYF
TGTGCCAGCAGTTTTATCGTTGAGGGTGGGACAGATACGCAGTATTTT
>TRBJ2-5|NA|TRBV29-1|TRBD2
CSGGTSRWETQYF
TGCAGCGGGGGGACTAGCCGCTGGGAGACCCAGTACTTC
>TRBJ2-7|NA|TRBV28|TRBD2
CASSVKLAGAYEQYF
TGTGCCAGCAGTGTGAAACTAGCGGGAGCCTACGAGCAGTACTTC
>TRBJ2-1|NA|TRBV7-5|NA
CVRSLRVKRSSYNEQFF
TGTGTCAGAAGCTTACGAGTAAAGCGGAGCTCCTACAATGAGCAGTTCTTC
>TRBJ2-1|NA|TRBV9|TRBD1
CASSLGGGDRGTDNEQFF
TGTGCCAGCAGCCTAGGGGGTGGTGACAGGGGGACGGACAATGAGCAGTTCTTC
>TRBJ1-5|NA|TRBV6-2/TRBV6-3|NA
CASSLGEDQPQHF
TGTGCCAGCAGTCTAGGGGAAGATCAGCCCCAGCATTTT
>TRBJ2-7|NA|TRBV2|TRBD1
CASDGTGASYEQYF
TGTGCCAGCGACGGGACAGGGGCCTCCTACGAGCAGTACTTC
>TRBJ2-7|NA|TRBV7-2|NA
CASSKGVSEQYF
TGTGCCAGCAGCAAGGGAGTTTCCGAGCAGTACTTC
>TRBJ1-4|NA|TRBV28|TRBD1
CASSSTGAGGRFREKLFF
TGTGCCAGCAGTTCAACAGGGGCCGGGGGAAGGTTTAGGGAAAAACTGTTTTTT
>TRBJ1-1|NA|TRBV25-1|NA
CASKTGMNTEAFF
TGTGCCAGCAAAACAGGGATGAACACTGAAGCTTTCTTT